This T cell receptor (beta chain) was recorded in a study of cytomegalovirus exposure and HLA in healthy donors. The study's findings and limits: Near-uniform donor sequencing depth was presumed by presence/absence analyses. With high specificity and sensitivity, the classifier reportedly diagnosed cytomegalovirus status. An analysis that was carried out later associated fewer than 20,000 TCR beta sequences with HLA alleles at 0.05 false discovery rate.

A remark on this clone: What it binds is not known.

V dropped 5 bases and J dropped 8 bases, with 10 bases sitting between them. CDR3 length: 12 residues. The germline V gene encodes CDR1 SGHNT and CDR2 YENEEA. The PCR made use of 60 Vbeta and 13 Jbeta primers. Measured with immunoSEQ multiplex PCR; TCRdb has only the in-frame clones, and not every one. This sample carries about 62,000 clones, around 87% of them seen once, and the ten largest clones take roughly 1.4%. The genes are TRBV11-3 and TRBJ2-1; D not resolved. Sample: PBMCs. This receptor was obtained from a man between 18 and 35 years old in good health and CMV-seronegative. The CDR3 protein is CASSPPSDEQFF. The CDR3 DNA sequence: TGTGCCAGCAGCCCCCCCAGCGATGAGCAGTTCTTC.